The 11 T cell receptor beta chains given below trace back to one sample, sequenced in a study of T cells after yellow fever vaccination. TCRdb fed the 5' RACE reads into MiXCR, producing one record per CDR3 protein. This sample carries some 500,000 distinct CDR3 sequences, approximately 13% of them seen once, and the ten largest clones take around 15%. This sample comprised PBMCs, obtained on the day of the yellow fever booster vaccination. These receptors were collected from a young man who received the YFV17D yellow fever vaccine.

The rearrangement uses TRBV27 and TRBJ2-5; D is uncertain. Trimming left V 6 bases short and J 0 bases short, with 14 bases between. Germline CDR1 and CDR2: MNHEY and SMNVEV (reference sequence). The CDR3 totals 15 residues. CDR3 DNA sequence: TGTGCCAGCAGCCAGTCGCTCCGTCACCAAGAGACCCAGTACTTC. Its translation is CASSQSLRHQETQYF.

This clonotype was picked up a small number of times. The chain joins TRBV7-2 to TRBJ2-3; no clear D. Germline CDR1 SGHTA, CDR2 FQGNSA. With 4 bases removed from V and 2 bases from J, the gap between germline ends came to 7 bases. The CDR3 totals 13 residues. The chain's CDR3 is CASSSRPTDTQYF. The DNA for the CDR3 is TGTGCCAGCAGCTCTCGGCCCACAGATACGCAGTATTTT. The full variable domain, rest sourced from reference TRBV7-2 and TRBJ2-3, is GAGVSQSPSNKVTEKGKDVELRCDPISGHTALYWYRQSLGQGLEFLIYFQGNSAPDKSGLPSDRFSAERTGGSVSTLTIQRTQQEDSAVYLCASSSRPTDTQYFGPGTRLTVL.

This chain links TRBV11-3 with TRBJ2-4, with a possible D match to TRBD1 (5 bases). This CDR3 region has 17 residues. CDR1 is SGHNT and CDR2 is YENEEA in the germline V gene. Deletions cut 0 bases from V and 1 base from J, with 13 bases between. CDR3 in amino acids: CASSLEADSWAKNIQYF. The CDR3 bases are TGTGCCAGCAGCTTAGAGGCTGACAGTTGGGCCAAAAACATTCAGTACTTC.

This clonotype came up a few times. The CDR3 spells CASSLGLAGLSYNEQFF. Here the CDR3 DNA reads TGCGCCAGCAGCCTTGGACTAGCGGGGCTATCCTACAATGAGCAGTTCTTC. The chain joins TRBV5-1 to TRBJ2-1, with 12 bases identical to TRBD2. The germline V gene encodes CDR1 SGHRS and CDR2 YFSETQ. CDR3 size: 17 residues. V lost 4 bases and J lost 1; bases outside the gene matches: 6. Full variable domain (outside the CDR3, taken from reference TRBV5-1 and TRBJ2-1): KAGVTQTPRYLIKTRGQQVTLSCSPISGHRSVSWYQQTPGQGLQFLFEYFSETQRNKGNFPGRFSGRQFSNSRSEMNVSTLELGDSALYLCASSLGLAGLSYNEQFFGPGTRLTVL.

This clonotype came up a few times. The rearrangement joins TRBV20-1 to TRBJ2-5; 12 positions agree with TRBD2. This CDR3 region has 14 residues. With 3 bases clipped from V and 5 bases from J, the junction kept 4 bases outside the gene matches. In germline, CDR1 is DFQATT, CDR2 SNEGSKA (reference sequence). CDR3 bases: TGCAGTGCTAGTCCGACTAGCGGGAGTGAGACCCAGTACTTC. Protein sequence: CSASPTSGSETQYF.

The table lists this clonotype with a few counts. The CDR3 spells CSARGYARRSTDTQYF. CDR3 bases: TGCAGTGCTAGAGGTTACGCGAGGAGAAGCACAGATACGCAGTATTTT. The V call is TRBV20-1, the J call TRBJ2-3; no clear D. Trimming left V 1 base short and J 0 bases short, with 14 bases between. Germline CDR1 DFQATT, CDR2 SNEGSKA (reference sequence). The CDR3 extends over 16 amino acids.

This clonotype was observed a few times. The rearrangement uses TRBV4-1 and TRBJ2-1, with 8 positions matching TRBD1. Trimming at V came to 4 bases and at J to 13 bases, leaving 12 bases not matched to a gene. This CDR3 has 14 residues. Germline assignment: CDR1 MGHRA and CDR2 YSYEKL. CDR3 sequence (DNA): TGCGCCAGCAGCCCACCGACAGGGGTAAAGGATCAGTTCTTC. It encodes CASSPPTGVKDQFF.

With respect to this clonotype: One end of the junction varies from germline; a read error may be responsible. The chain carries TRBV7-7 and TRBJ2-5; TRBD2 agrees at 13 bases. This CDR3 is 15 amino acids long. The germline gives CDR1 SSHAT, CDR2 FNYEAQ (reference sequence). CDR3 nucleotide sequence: TGTGCTAGCAGCTCGACTAGCGGGAGGTTTGAGACCCAGTACTTC. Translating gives CASSSTSGRFETQYF.

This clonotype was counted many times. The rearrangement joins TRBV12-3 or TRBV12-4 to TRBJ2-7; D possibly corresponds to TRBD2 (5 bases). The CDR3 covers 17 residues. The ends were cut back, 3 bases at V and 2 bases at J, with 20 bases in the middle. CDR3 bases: TGTGCCAGCAGTTTCCGAGGGAGTGGGAGATCCGCCTACGAGCAGTACTTC. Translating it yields CASSFRGSGRSAYEQYF.

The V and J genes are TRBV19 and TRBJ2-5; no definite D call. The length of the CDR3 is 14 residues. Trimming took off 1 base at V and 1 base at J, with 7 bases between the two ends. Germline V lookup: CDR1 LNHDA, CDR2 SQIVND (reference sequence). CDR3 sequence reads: CASSIAAGQETQYF. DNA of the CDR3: TGTGCCAGTAGTATAGCGGCAGGCCAAGAGACCCAGTACTTC. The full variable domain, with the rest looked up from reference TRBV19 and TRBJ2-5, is DGGITQSPKYLFRKEGQNVTLSCEQNLNHDAMYWYRQDPGQGLRLIYYSQIVNDFQKGDIAEGYSVSREKKESFPLTVTSAQKNPTAFYLCASSIAAGQETQYFGPGTRLLVL.

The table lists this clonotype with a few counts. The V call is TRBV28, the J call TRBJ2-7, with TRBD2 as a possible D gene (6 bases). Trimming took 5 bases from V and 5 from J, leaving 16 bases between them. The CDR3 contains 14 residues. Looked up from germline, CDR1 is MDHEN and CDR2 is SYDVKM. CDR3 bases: TGTGCCAGCAGTGCGGGCCCCAGGAGGGACGAGCAGTACTTC. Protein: CASSAGPRRDEQYF.